This T cell receptor beta chain was sequenced during a study of monozygotic twins with inflammatory bowel disease. Reprocessing the 5' RACE reads, TCRdb reports a single entry for every CDR3 protein and omits DNA. The clone table shows roughly 300,000 distinct CDR3 sequences, with the ten largest holding roughly 5.8%. The CDR3 runs 13 residues. Germline V gene lookup returns CDR1 DFQATT and CDR2 SNEGSKA (reference sequence). This receptor was identified in a human donor with ulcerative colitis or Crohn's disease, or a healthy co-twin of an affected twin (not recorded which). The chain combines TRBV20-1 with TRBJ1-1; as DNA is missing, the TRBD1 call by TCRdb cannot be tested. Sequencing used blood. The CDR3 reads CSASKGTNTEAFF.